The following is a T cell receptor (beta chain) sequence with its context. Trimming at V came to 6 bases and at J to 8 bases, leaving 10 bases not matched to a gene. Germline loops: CDR1 SEHNR, CDR2 FQNEAQ (reference sequence). The length of the CDR3 is 16 residues. This sample stems from a study of HIV-infected children after antiretroviral therapy interruption. For the study at large: Most participating children were previously exposed to EBV and CMV. Continuous-treatment samples came from weeks 0, 48 and 150.

Unique molecular identifiers were included in an RNA-based 3' RACE TCR library. TCRdb ran MiXCR on the 3' RACE reads and lists one entry per CDR3 protein. Here the sample spans fewer than 5,000 distinct CDR3 sequences, about 4.6% being singletons. As for treatment: PENTA 11 planned treatment interruption arm or continuous ART arm. At least 5 million viable PBMCs were required per cryopreserved sample. Sequenced here: CD45RO+ CD8+ T cells from PBMCs, pooled from several time points, sampled from a donor given antiretroviral therapy, either interrupted or continuous. The sample's subset: memory CD8+ CD45RO+ CD45RA- T cells. This chain links TRBV7-9 with TRBJ2-1; TRBD2 matches 13 bases. The TCR sequence derives from a pool of human donors with HIV. DNA for the CDR3: TGTGCCAGCAGTTCACTAGCGGGAGGGAGGTTAGATGAGCAGTTCTTC. As protein: CASSSLAGGRLDEQFF.